Reported below is one TCR beta chain. Antigen unknown. The sample comes from a study of synovial regulatory T cells in juvenile arthritis. Study-wide results and limits: CDR3 overlap with synovial Tregs was higher for iaTregs than other blood Tregs.

Some clones are missing from TCRdb's copy, which holds only in-frame ones; the method was immunoSEQ multiplex PCR. The sample is made up of more than 9,500 clones, and the top ten hold roughly 1.9% of it. The CDR3 length is 15 residues. No DNA was logged. CDR1 and CDR2 (germline): SGDLS, YYNGEE. Input material: Treg cells from blood. Subset of the sample: remaining (HLA-DR-negative) circulating blood Treg cells. This sequence joins TRBV9 and TRBJ2-1; TCRdb selects TRBD2, and the lack of DNA leaves this call unchecked. This receptor was identified in a donor between 2 and 29 years old with juvenile idiopathic arthritis. CDR3 sequence reads: CASSVSGRIENEQFF.